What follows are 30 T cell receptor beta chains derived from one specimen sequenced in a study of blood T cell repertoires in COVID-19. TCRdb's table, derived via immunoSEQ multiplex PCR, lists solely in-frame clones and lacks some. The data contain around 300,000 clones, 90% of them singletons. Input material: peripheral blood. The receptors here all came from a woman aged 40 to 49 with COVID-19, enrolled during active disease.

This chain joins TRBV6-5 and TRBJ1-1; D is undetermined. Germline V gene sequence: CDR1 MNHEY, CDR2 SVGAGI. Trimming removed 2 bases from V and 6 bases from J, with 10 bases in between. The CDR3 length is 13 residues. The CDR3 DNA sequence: TGTGCCAGCAGTTACGGAGTTTTCGCTGAAGCTTTCTTT. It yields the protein CASSYGVFAEAFF.

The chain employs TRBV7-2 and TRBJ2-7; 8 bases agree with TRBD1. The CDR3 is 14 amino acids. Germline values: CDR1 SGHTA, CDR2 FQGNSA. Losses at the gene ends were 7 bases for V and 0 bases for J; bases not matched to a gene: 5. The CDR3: CASKTGANSYEQYF. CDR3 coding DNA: TGTGCCAGCAAGACAGGGGCGAACTCCTACGAGCAGTACTTC.

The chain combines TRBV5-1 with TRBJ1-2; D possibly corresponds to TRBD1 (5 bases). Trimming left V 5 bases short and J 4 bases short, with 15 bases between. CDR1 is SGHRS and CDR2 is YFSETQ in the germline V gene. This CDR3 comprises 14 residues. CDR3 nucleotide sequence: TGCGCCAGCAGAGAGCAGGGTATTAGCTATGGCTACACCTTC. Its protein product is CASREQGISYGYTF.

CDR3 DNA sequence: TGTGCCAGCAGCTTAATGGGTCTCGGAGGGGACGGCTACACCTTC. Translated, it gives CASSLMGLGGDGYTF. The chain recombines TRBV7-9 with TRBJ1-2; weak D call: TRBD1 (5 bases). Looked up from germline, CDR1 is SEHNR and CDR2 is FQNEAQ (reference sequence). This CDR3 is built from 15 residues. Trimming shortened V by 2 bases and J by 8 bases, and 18 bases separated the two germline ends.

The chain's CDR3 is CATRGRQNELFF. CDR3 DNA sequence: TGTGCCACAAGGGGCCGACAGAATGAGCTGTTTTTT. The rearrangement joins TRBV28 to TRBJ2-2; D perhaps matches TRBD1 (5 bases). The length of the CDR3 is 12 residues. V lost 10 bases, J lost 11 bases, and 17 bases lay in between. CDR1 is MDHEN, CDR2 SYDVKM, per germline.

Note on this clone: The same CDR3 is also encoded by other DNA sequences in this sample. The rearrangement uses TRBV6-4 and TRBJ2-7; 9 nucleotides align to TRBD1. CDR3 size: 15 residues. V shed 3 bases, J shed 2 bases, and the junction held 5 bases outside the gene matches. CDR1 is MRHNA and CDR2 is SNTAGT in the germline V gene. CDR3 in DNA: TGTGCCAGCAGTGAGGGACAGGGCCCGACCTACGAGCAGTACTTC. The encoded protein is CASSEGQGPTYEQYF.

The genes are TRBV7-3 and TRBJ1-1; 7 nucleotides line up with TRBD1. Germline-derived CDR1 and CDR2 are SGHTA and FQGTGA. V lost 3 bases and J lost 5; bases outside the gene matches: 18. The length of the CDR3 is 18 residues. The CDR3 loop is CASSFLRQGNREKTEAFF. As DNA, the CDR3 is TGTGCCAGCAGCTTCCTAAGACAGGGCAATCGCGAGAAGACTGAAGCTTTCTTT.

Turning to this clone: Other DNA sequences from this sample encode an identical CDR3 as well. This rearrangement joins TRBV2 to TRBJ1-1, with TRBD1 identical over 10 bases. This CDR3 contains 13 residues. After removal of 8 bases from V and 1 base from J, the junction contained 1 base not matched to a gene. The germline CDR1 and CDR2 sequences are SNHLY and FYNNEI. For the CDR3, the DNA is TGTGCCAGCGGGGACAGGGGGAACACTGAAGCTTTCTTT. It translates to CASGDRGNTEAFF. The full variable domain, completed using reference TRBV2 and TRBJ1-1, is EPEVTQTPSHQVTQMGQEVILRCVPISNHLYFYWYRQILGQKVEFLVSFYNNEISEKSEIFDDQFSVERPDGSNFTLKIRSTKLEDSAMYFCASGDRGNTEAFFGQGTRLTVV.

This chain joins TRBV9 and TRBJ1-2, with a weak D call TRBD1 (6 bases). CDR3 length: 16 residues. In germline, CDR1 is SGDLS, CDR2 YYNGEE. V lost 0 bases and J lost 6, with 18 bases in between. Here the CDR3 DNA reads TGTGCCAGCAGCGTAGTTGCCACAGGGAAGCTCGATGGCTACACCTTC. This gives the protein CASSVVATGKLDGYTF.

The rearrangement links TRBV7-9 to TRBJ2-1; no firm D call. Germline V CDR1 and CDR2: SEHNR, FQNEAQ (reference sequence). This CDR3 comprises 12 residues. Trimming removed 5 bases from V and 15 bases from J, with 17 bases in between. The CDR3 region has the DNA TGTGCCAGCAGCCATTTCGACTCCCTCGGGTTCTTC. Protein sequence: CASSHFDSLGFF. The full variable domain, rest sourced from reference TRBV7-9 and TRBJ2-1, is DTGVSQNPRHKITKRGQNVTFRCDPISEHNRLYWYRQTLGQGPEFLTYFQNEAQLEKSRLLSDRFSAERPKGSFSTLEIQRTEQGDSAMYLCASSHFDSLGFFGPGTRLTVL.

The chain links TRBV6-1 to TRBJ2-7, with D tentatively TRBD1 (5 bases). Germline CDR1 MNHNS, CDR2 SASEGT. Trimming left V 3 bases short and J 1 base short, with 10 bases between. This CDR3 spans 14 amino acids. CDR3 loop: CASSEQGFSYEQYF. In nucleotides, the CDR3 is TGTGCCAGCAGTGAGCAGGGATTTTCCTACGAGCAGTACTTC.

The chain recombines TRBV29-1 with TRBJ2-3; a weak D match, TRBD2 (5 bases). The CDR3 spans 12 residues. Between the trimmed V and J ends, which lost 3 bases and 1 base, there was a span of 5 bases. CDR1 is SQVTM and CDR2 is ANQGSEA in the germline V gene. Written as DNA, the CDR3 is TGCAGCGTTGACGGGGGCACAGATACGCAGTATTTT. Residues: CSVDGGTDTQYF.

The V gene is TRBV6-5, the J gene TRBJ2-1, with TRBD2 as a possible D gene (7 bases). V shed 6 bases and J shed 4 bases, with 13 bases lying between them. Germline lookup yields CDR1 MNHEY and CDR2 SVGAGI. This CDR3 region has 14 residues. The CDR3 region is CASRAGALYNEQFF. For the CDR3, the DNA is TGTGCCAGCAGGGCGGGGGCCTTATACAATGAGCAGTTCTTC.

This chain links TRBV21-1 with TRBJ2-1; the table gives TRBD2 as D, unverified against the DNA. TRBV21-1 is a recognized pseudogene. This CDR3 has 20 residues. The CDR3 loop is CASSREAVSGSYRSYNEQFF. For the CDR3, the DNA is TGTGCCAGCAGCCGCGAGGCCGTGAGCGGGAGTTATCGCTCCTACAATGAGCAGTTCTTC.

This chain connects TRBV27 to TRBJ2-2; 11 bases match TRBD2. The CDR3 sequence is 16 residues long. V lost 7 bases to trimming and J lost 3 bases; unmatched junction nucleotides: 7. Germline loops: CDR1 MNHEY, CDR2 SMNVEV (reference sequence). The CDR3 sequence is CASTRLAGRDTGELFF. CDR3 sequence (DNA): TGTGCCAGCACCAGACTAGCGGGGAGGGACACCGGGGAGCTGTTTTTT.

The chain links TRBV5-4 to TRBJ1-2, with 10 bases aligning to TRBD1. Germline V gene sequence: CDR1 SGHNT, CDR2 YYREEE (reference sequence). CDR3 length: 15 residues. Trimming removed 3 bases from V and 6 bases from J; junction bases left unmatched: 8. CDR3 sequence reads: CASSSDRGQMDGYTF. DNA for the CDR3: TGTGCCAGCAGCTCCGACAGGGGGCAGATGGATGGCTACACCTTC.

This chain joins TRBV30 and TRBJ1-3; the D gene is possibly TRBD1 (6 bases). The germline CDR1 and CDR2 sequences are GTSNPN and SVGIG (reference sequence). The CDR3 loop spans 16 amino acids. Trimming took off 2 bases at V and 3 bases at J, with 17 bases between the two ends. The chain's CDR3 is CAWSSTHRAVGNTIYF. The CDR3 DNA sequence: TGTGCCTGGAGTTCTACTCACAGGGCTGTTGGAAACACCATATATTTT.

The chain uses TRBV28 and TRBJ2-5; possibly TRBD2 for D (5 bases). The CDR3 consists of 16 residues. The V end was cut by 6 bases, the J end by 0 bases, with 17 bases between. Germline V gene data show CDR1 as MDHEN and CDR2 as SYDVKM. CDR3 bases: TGTGCCAGCAGGGGCGCCTTAACGGGGTACCAAGAGACCCAGTACTTC. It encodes CASRGALTGYQETQYF.

CDR3 region: CAIGGQESTTNTIYF. In DNA, the CDR3 is TGTGCCATCGGGGGACAGGAGAGCACGACGAACACCATATATTTT. This sequence joins TRBV10-3 and TRBJ1-3; 8 nucleotides match TRBD1. The CDR3 runs 15 residues. Trimming removed 8 bases from V and 7 bases from J; junction bases left unmatched: 13. Per germline, CDR1 ENHRY and CDR2 SYGVKD.

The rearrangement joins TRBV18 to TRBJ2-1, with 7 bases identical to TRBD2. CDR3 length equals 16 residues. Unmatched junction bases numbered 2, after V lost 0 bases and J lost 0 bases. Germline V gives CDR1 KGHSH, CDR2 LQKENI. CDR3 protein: CASSPPGGTSYNEQFF. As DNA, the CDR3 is TGTGCCAGCTCACCACCGGGGGGGACCTCCTACAATGAGCAGTTCTTC.

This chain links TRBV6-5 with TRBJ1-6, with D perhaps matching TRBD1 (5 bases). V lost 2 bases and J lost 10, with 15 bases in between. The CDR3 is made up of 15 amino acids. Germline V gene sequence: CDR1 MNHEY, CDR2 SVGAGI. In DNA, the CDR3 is TGTGCCAGCAGTTACATCGGTTCAGGGCGGTCACCCCTCCACTTT. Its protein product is CASSYIGSGRSPLHF.

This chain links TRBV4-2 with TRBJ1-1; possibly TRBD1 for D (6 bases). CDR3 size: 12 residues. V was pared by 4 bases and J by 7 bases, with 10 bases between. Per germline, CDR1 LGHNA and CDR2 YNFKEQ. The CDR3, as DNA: TGTGCCAGCAGCCCGACAGGACTTGAAGCTTTCTTT. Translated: CASSPTGLEAFF.

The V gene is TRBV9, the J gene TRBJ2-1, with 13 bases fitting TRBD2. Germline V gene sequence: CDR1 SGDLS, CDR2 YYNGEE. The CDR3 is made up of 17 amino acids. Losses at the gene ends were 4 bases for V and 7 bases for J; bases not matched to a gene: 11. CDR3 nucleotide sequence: TGTGCCAGCAGCCTAACTGGGACTAGCGGGATATCAAATGAGCAGTTCTTC. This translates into CASSLTGTSGISNEQFF.

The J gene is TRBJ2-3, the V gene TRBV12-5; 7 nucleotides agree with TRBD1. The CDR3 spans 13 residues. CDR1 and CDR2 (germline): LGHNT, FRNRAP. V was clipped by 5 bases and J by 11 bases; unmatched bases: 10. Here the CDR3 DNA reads TGTGCTAGTGGTCCAAGAGGGGGCGTGGAGCAGTATTTT. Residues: CASGPRGGVEQYF.

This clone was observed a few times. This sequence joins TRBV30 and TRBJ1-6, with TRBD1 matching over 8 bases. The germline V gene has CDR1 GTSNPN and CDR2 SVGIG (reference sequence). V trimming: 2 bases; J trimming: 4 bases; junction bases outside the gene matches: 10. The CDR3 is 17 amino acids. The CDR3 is CAWSSWTGSTYNSPLHF. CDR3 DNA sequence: TGTGCCTGGAGTTCATGGACAGGGAGCACGTATAATTCACCCCTCCACTTT. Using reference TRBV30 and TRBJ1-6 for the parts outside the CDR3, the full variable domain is SQTIHQWPATLVQPVGSPLSLECTVEGTSNPNLYWYRQAAGRGLQLLFYSVGIGQISSEVPQNLSASRPQDRQFILSSKKLLLSDSGFYLCAWSSWTGSTYNSPLHFGNGTRLTVT.

CDR3 nucleotides: TGTGCCAGCAGCTTCAGACAGGGTTCTGGAAACACCATATATTTT. Translation gives CASSFRQGSGNTIYF. This sequence joins TRBV7-2 and TRBJ1-3; 7 bases map to TRBD1. Per germline, CDR1 SGHTA and CDR2 FQGNSA. This CDR3 has 15 amino acids. The V and J ends lost 3 bases and 1 base, in that order; junction bases with no gene match: 3.

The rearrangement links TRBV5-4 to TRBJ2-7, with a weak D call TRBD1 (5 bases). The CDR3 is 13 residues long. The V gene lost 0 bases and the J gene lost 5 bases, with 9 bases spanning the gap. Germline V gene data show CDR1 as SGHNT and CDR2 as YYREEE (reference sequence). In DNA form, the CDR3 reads TGTGCCAGCAGCTTGGCAGGGTTCCACGAGCAGTACTTC. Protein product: CASSLAGFHEQYF.

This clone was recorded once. CDR3 nucleotide sequence: TGTGCCAGCCGGGGTAGACAGGGGGGAAAATTCTATAATTCACCCCTCCACTTT. Its translation is CASRGRQGGKFYNSPLHF. The chain combines TRBV19 with TRBJ1-6, with 9 bases fitting TRBD1. Germline V CDR1 and CDR2: LNHDA, SQIVND (reference sequence). The CDR3 spans 18 residues. The ends lost 9 bases at V and 3 bases at J; junction bases unmatched: 15.

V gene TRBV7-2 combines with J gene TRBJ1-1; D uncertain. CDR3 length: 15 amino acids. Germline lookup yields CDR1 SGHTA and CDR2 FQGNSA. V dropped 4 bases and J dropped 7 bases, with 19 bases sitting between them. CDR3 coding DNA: TGTGCCAGCAGCTCCCGACCCCACTACGGAGGTGAAGCTTTCTTT. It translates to CASSSRPHYGGEAFF.

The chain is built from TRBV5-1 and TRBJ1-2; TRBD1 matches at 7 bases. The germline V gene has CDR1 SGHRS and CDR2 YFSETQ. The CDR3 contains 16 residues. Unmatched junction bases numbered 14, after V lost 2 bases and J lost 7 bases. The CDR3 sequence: CASSLRSTGPSSGYTF. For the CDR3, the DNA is TGCGCCAGCAGCTTACGTTCGACAGGGCCCTCCAGTGGCTACACCTTC. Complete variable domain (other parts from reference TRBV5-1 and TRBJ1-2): KAGVTQTPRYLIKTRGQQVTLSCSPISGHRSVSWYQQTPGQGLQFLFEYFSETQRNKGNFPGRFSGRQFSNSRSEMNVSTLELGDSALYLCASSLRSTGPSSGYTFGSGTRLTVV.